One sample yielded the 30 T cell receptor beta chains listed below, sequenced in a study of radiation and T cells in renal cell carcinoma. TCRdb's table, derived via immunoSEQ multiplex PCR, lists solely in-frame clones and lacks some. This table holds 100,000 to 150,000 clones, about four fifths found once. Time point here: blood 2 weeks post-SBRT. This sample's treatment: 15 Gy SBRT to primary tumor, nephrectomy 4 weeks later. Sequenced here: blood, sampled from a patient whose treatment included radiotherapy and nephrectomy. Every receptor here comes from a man aged 50-60 years with renal cell carcinoma.

This sequence joins TRBV19 and TRBJ2-1; weak D call: TRBD2 (7 bases). The CDR3 contains 16 residues. Trimming left V 7 bases short and J 0 bases short, with 16 bases between. Germline V gene data show CDR1 as LNHDA and CDR2 as SQIVND (reference sequence). The CDR3 region has the DNA TGTGCCAGTATCTTTGGGGGGGGCTACTCCTACAATGAGCAGTTCTTC. This encodes CASIFGGGYSYNEQFF.

This rearrangement joins TRBV6-1 to TRBJ2-5; 8 bases agree with TRBD1. V trimming: 5 bases; J trimming: 8 bases; junction bases outside the gene matches: 4. Germline values: CDR1 MNHNS, CDR2 SASEGT. CDR3 length: 12 residues. The CDR3 reads CASSLTGETQYF. CDR3 nucleotide sequence: TGTGCCAGCAGTTTGACAGGGGAAACCCAGTACTTC.

This sequence joins TRBV10-3 and TRBJ2-5; D is possibly TRBD1 (5 bases). The CDR3 loop spans 13 amino acids. Per germline, CDR1 ENHRY and CDR2 SYGVKD. This CDR3 reads CSSSGNSQETQYF. CDR3 in DNA: TGTTCGTCTTCAGGGAACTCCCAAGAGACCCAGTACTTC.

This clone was observed a single time. This chain links TRBV7-6 with TRBJ2-2; perhaps TRBD2 as D (5 bases). The ends were cut back, 8 bases at V and 4 bases at J, with 14 bases in the middle. The V gene's germline CDR1 is SGHVS and CDR2 FNYEAQ. The CDR3 is made up of 14 amino acids. CDR3 amino acids: CASQQWEITGELFF. The CDR3 DNA reads TGTGCCAGCCAGCAATGGGAGATCACCGGGGAGCTGTTTTTT.

This chain links TRBV10-2 with TRBJ2-3; no clear D. V lost 8 bases and J lost 6, with 21 bases in between. The CDR3 is 15 residues long. CDR1 WSHSY and CDR2 SAAADI come from the germline V gene. The CDR3 protein is CASDPFPATPDTQYF. The CDR3 coding sequence is TGCGCCAGCGATCCCTTCCCGGCAACCCCGGATACGCAGTATTTT.

Points on this clone: A read error may produce the germline difference seen at one junction end. The rearrangement links TRBV5-5 to TRBJ2-7; D is possibly TRBD1 or TRBD2 (6 bases each). This CDR3 is 16 amino acids long. CDR1 is SGHKS and CDR2 is YYEKEE in the germline V gene (reference sequence). Here the CDR3 DNA reads TGTGCCAGCACCCTACAGGGACGGCAAACGGGACTGAGCGAAAACTTC. Translation: CASTLQGRQTGLSENF.

V gene TRBV18 combines with J gene TRBJ1-2; possibly TRBD1 for D (5 bases). The CDR3 length is 14 residues. Per germline, CDR1 KGHSH and CDR2 LQKENI. V lost 6 bases, J lost 1 base, and 12 bases lay in between. CDR3 sequence: CASSPWGGNYGYTF. The DNA of the CDR3 is TGTGCCAGCTCCCCGTGGGGGGGTAACTATGGCTACACCTTC.

This clone was counted once. This sequence joins TRBV7-2 and TRBJ2-1; possibly TRBD2 for D (6 bases). This CDR3 spans 13 amino acids. Per the germline V gene, CDR1 is SGHTA and CDR2 is FQGNSA. The V and J ends lost 3 bases and 4 bases respectively, with 7 bases between them. CDR3 bases: TGTGCCAGCAGCTTGGGACTGTACAATGAGCAGTTCTTC. Encoded protein: CASSLGLYNEQFF.

This clone was picked up many times. This chain connects TRBV7-6 to TRBJ1-4; D gene ambiguous. The CDR3 totals 13 residues. The germline V gene encodes CDR1 SGHVS and CDR2 FNYEAQ. Between the trimmed V and J ends, which lost 8 bases and 1 base, there was a span of 8 bases. The CDR3 spells CASGVGTNEKLFF. The CDR3 nucleotides read TGTGCCAGCGGGGTAGGAACTAATGAAAAACTGTTTTTT.

The chain carries TRBV9 and TRBJ2-5, with D uncertain. This CDR3 contains 14 residues. Looked up from germline, CDR1 is SGDLS and CDR2 is YYNGEE. V was trimmed by 4 bases and J by 3 bases, leaving 13 bases between them. In DNA, the CDR3 is TGTGCCAGCAGCACTTCTAGTACGGAAGAGACCCAGTACTTC. Its translation is CASSTSSTEETQYF.

This clone was counted between two and nine times. The rearrangement links TRBV4-1 to TRBJ2-3; no clear D gene. V was shortened by 7 bases and J by 1 base, with 12 bases between the two germline ends. The CDR3 contains 14 residues. Germline values: CDR1 MGHRA, CDR2 YSYEKL. CDR3 DNA: TGCGCCAGCATTGACACTCGCCGCACAGATACGCAGTATTTT. This gives the protein CASIDTRRTDTQYF.

The chain has TRBV12-2 and TRBJ2-7; the table's D call, TRBD1, was not checked against the DNA. TRBV12-2 is an annotated pseudogene. The CDR3 extends over 18 amino acids. Written as DNA, the CDR3 is TGTGCAAGTCGCTTAAGTTGGGACCAGACAGGGAACCTCTACGAGCAGTACTTC. Encoded protein: CASRLSWDQTGNLYEQYF.

This clone is categorized as medium-sized. This may be a read error, as it is one base from a much larger clone. Other DNA sequences from this sample encode an identical CDR3 as well. The J gene is TRBJ2-3, the V gene TRBV6-5; 8 bases align to TRBD2. Germline assignment: CDR1 MNHEY and CDR2 SVGAGI. There are 15 residues in the CDR3. J was trimmed by 0 bases and V by 4 bases; bases with no gene match: 3. The CDR3 DNA follows: TGTGCCAGCAGTTTTGCGGGGGGCAGCACAGATACGCAGTATTTT. Amino acids: CASSFAGGSTDTQYF.

This chain uses TRBV5-6 with TRBJ1-6, with D possibly being TRBD1 (6 bases). Germline-derived CDR1 and CDR2 are SGHDT and YYEEEE. The CDR3 is 15 amino acids. V lost 4 bases and J lost 10, with 18 bases in between. The CDR3 DNA reads TGTGCCAGCAGCCGGCGGATGGGGGCAGGGTCACCCCTCCACTTT. This sequence encodes CASSRRMGAGSPLHF.

V gene TRBV29-1 combines with J gene TRBJ2-5; D is undetermined. Trimming removed 3 bases at V and 5 bases at J, with 13 bases between. CDR1 is SQVTM, CDR2 ANQGSEA, per germline. This CDR3 region has 13 residues. CDR3 coding DNA: TGCAGCGTTGATTCTCCCCTCTACGAGACCCAGTACTTC. It codes for CSVDSPLYETQYF. The full variable domain, completed using reference TRBV29-1 and TRBJ2-5, is SAVISQKPSRDICQRGTSLTIQCQVDSQVTMMFWYRQQPGQSLTLIATANQGSEATYESGFVIDKFPISRPNLTFSTLTVSNMSPEDSSIYLCSVDSPLYETQYFGPGTRLLVL.

The rearrangement links TRBV18 to TRBJ2-5; perhaps TRBD2 as D (5 bases). Germline loops: CDR1 KGHSH, CDR2 LQKENI. V lost 2 bases, J lost 2 bases, and 15 bases lay in between. The CDR3 is 16 residues long. The CDR3 DNA follows: TGTGCCAGCTCACCATATTCGCCGTGGACTCAAGAGACCCAGTACTTC. This translates into CASSPYSPWTQETQYF.

The V gene is TRBV6-5, the J gene TRBJ1-1; tentative D call: TRBD1 (6 bases). Trimming left V 2 bases short and J 6 bases short, with 13 bases between. From germline, CDR1 is MNHEY and CDR2 SVGAGI. The CDR3 sequence is 14 residues long. In nucleotides, the CDR3 is TGTGCCAGCAGTTACGGGGGACATCCCTCTGAAGCTTTCTTT. Protein sequence: CASSYGGHPSEAFF.

The V call is TRBV5-6, the J call TRBJ1-1; D call uncertain. The ends were cut back, 2 bases at V and 1 base at J, with 6 bases in the middle. This CDR3 contains 13 residues. Germline CDR1 SGHDT, CDR2 YYEEEE. The CDR3 nucleotides are TGTGCCAGCAGCTTTATATCGAACACTGAAGCTTTCTTT. It codes for CASSFISNTEAFF. Full variable domain (outside the CDR3, taken from reference TRBV5-6 and TRBJ1-1): DAGVTQSPTHLIKTRGQQVTLRCSPKSGHDTVSWYQQALGQGPQFIFQYYEEEERQRGNFPDRFSGHQFPNYSSELNVNALLLGDSALYLCASSFISNTEAFFGQGTRLTVV.

The chain joins TRBV19 to TRBJ1-5; D is unresolved. The length of the CDR3 is 14 residues. The ends were cut back, 4 bases at V and 2 bases at J, with 9 bases in the middle. The germline CDR1 and CDR2 sequences are LNHDA and SQIVND (reference sequence). The CDR3 bases are TGTGCCAGTAGTAGTGGTGTAGGCAATCAGCCCCAGCATTTT. Protein sequence: CASSSGVGNQPQHF.

The chain uses TRBV19 and TRBJ1-1, with unresolved D. V lost 7 bases to trimming and J lost 3 bases, with 12 bases between them. The CDR3 sequence is 13 residues long. From germline, CDR1 is LNHDA and CDR2 SQIVND (reference sequence). As DNA, the CDR3 is TGTGCCAGTAATAGAGAGGGCGACACTGAAGCTTTCTTT. Translation gives CASNREGDTEAFF. The whole variable domain, remainder taken from reference TRBV19 and TRBJ1-1, is DGGITQSPKYLFRKEGQNVTLSCEQNLNHDAMYWYRQDPGQGLRLIYYSQIVNDFQKGDIAEGYSVSREKKESFPLTVTSAQKNPTAFYLCASNREGDTEAFFGQGTRLTVV.

The chain joins TRBV5-5 to TRBJ1-6; D unresolved. The V end was cut by 0 bases, the J end by 8 bases, with 9 bases between. This CDR3 contains 14 residues. Germline assignment: CDR1 SGHKS and CDR2 YYEKEE (reference sequence). This CDR3 reads CASSLGGWDSPLHF. The CDR3 region has the DNA TGTGCCAGCAGCTTGGGGGGTTGGGATTCACCCCTCCACTTT.

The chain employs TRBV15 and TRBJ2-7; perhaps TRBD2 as D (6 bases). The germline CDR1 and CDR2 sequences are LNHNV and YYDKDF (reference sequence). CDR3 length: 14 residues. Trimming took off 0 bases at V and 5 bases at J, with 11 bases between the two ends. The CDR3 bases are TGTGCCACCAGCAGAGATCGGGGGTTACACGAGCAGTACTTC. Translation: CATSRDRGLHEQYF.

The rearrangement uses TRBV5-1 and TRBJ1-1; no clear D gene. V was pared by 1 base and J by 1 base, with 5 bases between. The length of the CDR3 is 13 residues. Germline V gives CDR1 SGHRS, CDR2 YFSETQ. The CDR3 spells CASSLTPNTEAFF. The CDR3 nucleotides read TGCGCCAGCAGCTTGACGCCGAACACTGAAGCTTTCTTT.

In this sample, this clone turned up a few times. The chain is built from TRBV18 and TRBJ1-4; the match to TRBD1 covers 7 bases. V lost 1 base, J lost 8 bases, and 7 bases stayed unmatched. The CDR3 is 15 amino acids. Germline lookup yields CDR1 KGHSH and CDR2 LQKENI. The CDR3 DNA sequence: TGTGCCAGCTCACCACGCACAGGGGTTGGCGAAAAACTGTTTTTT. Translating it yields CASSPRTGVGEKLFF.

This clone was seen more than once but under ten times. The CDR3 sequence is CASSVPTRGTHNEQFF. CDR3 sequence (DNA): TGTGCCAGCAGCGTACCGACAAGGGGGACCCACAATGAGCAGTTCTTC. The V and J genes are TRBV7-9 and TRBJ2-1; the D gene is possibly TRBD1 (6 bases). This CDR3 contains 16 residues. The V gene's germline CDR1 is SEHNR and CDR2 FQNEAQ (reference sequence). V gave up 5 bases and J gave up 5 bases, with 19 bases separating them.

The chain recombines TRBV27 with TRBJ1-4, with D unclear. The CDR3 length is 14 residues. CDR1 MNHEY and CDR2 SMNVEV come from the germline V gene (reference sequence). The ends were cut back, 6 bases at V and 2 bases at J, with 10 bases in the middle. The CDR3: CASRGLQTNEKLFF. For the CDR3, the DNA is TGTGCCAGCAGGGGATTACAGACTAATGAAAAACTGTTTTTT. The variable domain in full, with the rest retrieved from reference TRBV27 and TRBJ1-4, is EAQVTQNPRYLITVTGKKLTVTCSQNMNHEYMSWYRQDPGLGLRQIYYSMNVEVTDKGDVPEGYKVSRKEKRNFPLILESPSPNQTSLYFCASRGLQTNEKLFFGSGTQLSVL.

J is TRBJ1-4 and V is TRBV4-2; TRBD1 is a possible D gene (6 bases). Trimming pared 1 base from V and 7 bases from J, leaving 13 bases between. Looked up from germline, CDR1 is LGHNA and CDR2 is YNFKEQ. This CDR3 has 15 amino acids. The CDR3: CASSQGGALVEKLFF. Written as DNA, the CDR3 is TGTGCCAGCAGCCAAGGGGGGGCGTTGGTTGAAAAACTGTTTTTT.

The count of this clone is one. As DNA, the CDR3 is TGTGCCAGCAGCTTAGTGGGGGGCTCCTACAATGAGCAGTTCTTC. Its protein is CASSLVGGSYNEQFF. The chain recombines TRBV7-9 with TRBJ2-1; D may be TRBD2 (6 bases). The germline gives CDR1 SEHNR, CDR2 FQNEAQ (reference sequence). V shed 1 base and J shed 0 bases, with 7 bases lying between them. CDR3 length equals 15 residues.

CDR3 nucleotide sequence: TGTGCCAGCAGCCTCCCTGGGACTAGCGGGCGGACCCATGAGCAGTTCTTC. Protein product: CASSLPGTSGRTHEQFF. The chain recombines TRBV11-2 with TRBJ2-1; TRBD2 agrees at 12 bases. CDR1 SGHAT and CDR2 FQNNGV come from the germline V gene. V was clipped by 5 bases and J by 8 bases; unmatched bases: 13. This CDR3 has 17 residues.

This chain joins TRBV5-1 and TRBJ2-2; D perhaps matches TRBD2 (5 bases). The ends were cut back, 0 bases at V and 6 bases at J, with 6 bases in the middle. The CDR3 has 13 residues. Germline V gene lookup returns CDR1 SGHRS and CDR2 YFSETQ. In DNA, the CDR3 is TGCGCCAGCAGCTTGGCTAGCTCCGGGGAGCTGTTTTTT. Translated: CASSLASSGELFF.